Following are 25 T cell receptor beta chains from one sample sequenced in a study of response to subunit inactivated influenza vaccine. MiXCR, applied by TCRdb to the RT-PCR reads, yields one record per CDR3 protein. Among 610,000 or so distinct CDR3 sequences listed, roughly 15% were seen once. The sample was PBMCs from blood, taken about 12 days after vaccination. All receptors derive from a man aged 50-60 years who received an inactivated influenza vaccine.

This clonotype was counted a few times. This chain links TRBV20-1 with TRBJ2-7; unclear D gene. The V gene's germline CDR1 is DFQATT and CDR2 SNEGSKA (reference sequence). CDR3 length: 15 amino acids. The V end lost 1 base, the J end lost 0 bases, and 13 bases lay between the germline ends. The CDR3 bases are TGCAGTGCTAGAGGCGGTAGACGGAGCTCCTACGAGCAGTACTTC. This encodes CSARGGRRSSYEQYF.

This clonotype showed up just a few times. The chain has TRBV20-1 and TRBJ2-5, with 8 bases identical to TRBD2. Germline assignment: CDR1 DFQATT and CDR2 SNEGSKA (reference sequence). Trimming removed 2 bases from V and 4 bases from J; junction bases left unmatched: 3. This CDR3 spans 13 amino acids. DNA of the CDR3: TGCAGTGCTAGAATAGCGGGGCCAGAGACCCAGTACTTC. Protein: CSARIAGPETQYF.

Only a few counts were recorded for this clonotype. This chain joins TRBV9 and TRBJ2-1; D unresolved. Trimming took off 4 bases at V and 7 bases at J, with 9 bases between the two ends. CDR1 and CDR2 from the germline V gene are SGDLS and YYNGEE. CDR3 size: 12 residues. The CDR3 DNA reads TGTGCCAGCAGCCCCCCCGCGAATGAGCAGTTCTTC. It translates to CASSPPANEQFF.

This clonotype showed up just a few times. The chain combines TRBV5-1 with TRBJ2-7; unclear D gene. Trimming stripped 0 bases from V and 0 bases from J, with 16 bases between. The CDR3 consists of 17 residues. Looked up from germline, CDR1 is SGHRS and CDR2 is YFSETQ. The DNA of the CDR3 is TGCGCCAGCAGCTTGGCCGGTACCTCTCCGAGCTCCTACGAGCAGTACTTC. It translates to CASSLAGTSPSSYEQYF.

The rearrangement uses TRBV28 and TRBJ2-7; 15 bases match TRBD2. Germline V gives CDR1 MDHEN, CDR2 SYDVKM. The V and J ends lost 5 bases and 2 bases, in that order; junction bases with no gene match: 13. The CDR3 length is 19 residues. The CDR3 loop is CASSSRGLAGGPVPYEQYF. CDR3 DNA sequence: TGTGCCAGCAGTAGCCGAGGACTAGCGGGGGGGCCCGTCCCCTACGAGCAGTACTTC.

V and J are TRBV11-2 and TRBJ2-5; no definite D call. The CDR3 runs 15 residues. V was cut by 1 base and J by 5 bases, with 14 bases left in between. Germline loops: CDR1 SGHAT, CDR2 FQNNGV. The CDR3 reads CASSLAFGSLETQYF. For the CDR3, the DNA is TGTGCCAGCAGCTTAGCCTTCGGTAGTCTGGAGACCCAGTACTTC. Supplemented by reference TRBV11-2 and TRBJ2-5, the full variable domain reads EAGVAQSPRYKIIEKRQSVAFWCNPISGHATLYWYQQILGQGPKLLIQFQNNGVVDDSQLPKDRFSAERLKGVDSTLKIQPAKLEDSAVYLCASSLAFGSLETQYFGPGTRLLVL.

DNA of the CDR3: TGTGCCAGTAGTATCAACCCACAGGCCGGGGATACCCAGTACTTC. This sequence encodes CASSINPQAGDTQYF. The V gene is TRBV19, the J gene TRBJ2-5; perhaps D is TRBD1 or TRBD2 (5 bases each). Germline assignment: CDR1 LNHDA and CDR2 SQIVND (reference sequence). The V end lost 3 bases, the J end lost 8 bases, and 19 bases lay between the germline ends. The CDR3 is 15 amino acids.

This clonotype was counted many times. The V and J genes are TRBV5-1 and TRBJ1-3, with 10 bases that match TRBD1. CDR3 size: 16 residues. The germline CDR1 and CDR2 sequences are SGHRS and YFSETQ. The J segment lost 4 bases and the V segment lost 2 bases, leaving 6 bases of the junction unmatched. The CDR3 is CASSLTGTGVGNTIYF. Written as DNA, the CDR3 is TGCGCCAGCAGCTTAACCGGGACAGGGGTCGGAAACACCATATATTTT.

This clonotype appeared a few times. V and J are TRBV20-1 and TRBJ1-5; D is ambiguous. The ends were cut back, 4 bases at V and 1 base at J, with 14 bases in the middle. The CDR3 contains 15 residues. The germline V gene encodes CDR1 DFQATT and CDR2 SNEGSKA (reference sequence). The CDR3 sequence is CSATNWRSSNQPQHF. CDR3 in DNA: TGCAGTGCTACCAATTGGAGGTCCAGCAATCAGCCCCAGCATTTT.

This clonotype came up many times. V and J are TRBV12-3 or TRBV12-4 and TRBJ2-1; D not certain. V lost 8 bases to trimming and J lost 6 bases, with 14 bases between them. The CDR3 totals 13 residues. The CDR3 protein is CASGSRDTNEQFF. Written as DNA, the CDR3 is TGTGCCAGCGGATCCCGAGACACCAATGAGCAGTTCTTC.

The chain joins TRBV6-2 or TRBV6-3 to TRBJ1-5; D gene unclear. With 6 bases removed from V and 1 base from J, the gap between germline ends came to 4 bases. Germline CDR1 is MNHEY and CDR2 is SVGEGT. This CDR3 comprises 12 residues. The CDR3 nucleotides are TGTGCCAGCAGGCGGAGCAATCAGCCCCAGCATTTT. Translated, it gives CASRRSNQPQHF.

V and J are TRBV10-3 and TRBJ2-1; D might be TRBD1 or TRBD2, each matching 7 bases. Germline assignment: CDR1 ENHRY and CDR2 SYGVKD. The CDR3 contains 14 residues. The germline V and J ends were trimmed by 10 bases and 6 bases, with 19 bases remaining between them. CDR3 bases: TGTGCCACCCTGCAGGGGGGAGGGACCAATGAGCAGTTCTTC. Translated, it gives CATLQGGGTNEQFF.

The CDR3 sequence: CASSPMGAGELFF. The CDR3 DNA reads TGTGCCAGCAGCCCGATGGGGGCCGGGGAGCTGTTTTTT. The V call is TRBV7-6, the J call TRBJ2-2; D may correspond to TRBD1 or TRBD2 (5 bases each). The CDR3 extends over 13 amino acids. With 5 bases removed from V and 6 bases from J, the gap between germline ends came to 10 bases. CDR1 is SGHVS, CDR2 FNYEAQ, per germline.

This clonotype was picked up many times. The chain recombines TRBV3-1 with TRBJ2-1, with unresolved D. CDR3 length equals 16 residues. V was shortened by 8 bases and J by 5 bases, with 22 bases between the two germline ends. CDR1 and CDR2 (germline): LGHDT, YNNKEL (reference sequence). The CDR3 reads CASCPYTGGVDNEQFF. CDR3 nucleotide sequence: TGTGCCAGCTGCCCCTACACTGGTGGGGTTGACAATGAGCAGTTCTTC.

The CDR3 sequence: CSARAGGGYEQYF. CDR3 bases: TGCAGTGCTAGAGCGGGAGGGGGGTACGAGCAGTACTTC. The V call is TRBV20-1, the J call TRBJ2-7, with 8 bases identical to TRBD2. Germline assignment: CDR1 DFQATT and CDR2 SNEGSKA (reference sequence). The CDR3 loop spans 13 amino acids. The ends lost 1 base at V and 4 bases at J; junction bases unmatched: 3.

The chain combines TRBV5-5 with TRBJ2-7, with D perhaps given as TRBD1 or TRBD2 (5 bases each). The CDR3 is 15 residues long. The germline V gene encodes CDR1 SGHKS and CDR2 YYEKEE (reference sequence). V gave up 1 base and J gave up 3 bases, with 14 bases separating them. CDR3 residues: CASSLSRGSVYEQYF. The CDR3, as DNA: TGTGCCAGCAGCTTGTCGAGGGGATCCGTCTACGAGCAGTACTTC.

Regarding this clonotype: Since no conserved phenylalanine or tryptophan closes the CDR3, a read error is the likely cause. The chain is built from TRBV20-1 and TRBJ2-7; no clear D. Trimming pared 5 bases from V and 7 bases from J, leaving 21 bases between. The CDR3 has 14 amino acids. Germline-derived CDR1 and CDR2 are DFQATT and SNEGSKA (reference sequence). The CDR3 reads CSAPPTWGVGEQYY. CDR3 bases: TGCAGTGCTCCTCCGACATGGGGTGTAGGGGAGCAGTACTAC.

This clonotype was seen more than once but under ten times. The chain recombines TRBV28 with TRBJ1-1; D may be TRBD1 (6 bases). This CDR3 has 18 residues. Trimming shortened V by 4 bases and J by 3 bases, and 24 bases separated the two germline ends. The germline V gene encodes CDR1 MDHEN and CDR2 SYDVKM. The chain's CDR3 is CASSSTPHRGGGHTEAFF. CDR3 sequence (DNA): TGTGCCAGCAGTTCCACTCCCCATCGGGGGGGCGGTCACACTGAAGCTTTCTTT.

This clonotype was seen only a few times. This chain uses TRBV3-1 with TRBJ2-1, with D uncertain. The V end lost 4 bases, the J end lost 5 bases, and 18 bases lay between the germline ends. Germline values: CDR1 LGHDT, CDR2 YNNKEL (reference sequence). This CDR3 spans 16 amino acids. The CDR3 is CASSRGSGVVNNEQFF. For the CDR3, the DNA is TGTGCCAGCAGCCGGGGATCGGGTGTAGTAAACAATGAGCAGTTCTTC.

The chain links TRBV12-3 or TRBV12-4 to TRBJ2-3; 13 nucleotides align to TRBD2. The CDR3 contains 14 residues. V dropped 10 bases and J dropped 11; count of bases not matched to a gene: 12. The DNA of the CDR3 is TGTGCCACCGATACTAGCGGGAGGGGGTGGAGGCAGTATTTT. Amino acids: CATDTSGRGWRQYF.

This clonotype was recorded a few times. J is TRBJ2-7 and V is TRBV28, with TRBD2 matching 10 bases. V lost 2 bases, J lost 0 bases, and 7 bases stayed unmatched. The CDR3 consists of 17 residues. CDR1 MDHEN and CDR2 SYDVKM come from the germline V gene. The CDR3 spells CASSLGSGGTSSYEQYF. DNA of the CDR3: TGTGCCAGCAGTTTAGGTAGCGGGGGGACGAGCTCCTACGAGCAGTACTTC.

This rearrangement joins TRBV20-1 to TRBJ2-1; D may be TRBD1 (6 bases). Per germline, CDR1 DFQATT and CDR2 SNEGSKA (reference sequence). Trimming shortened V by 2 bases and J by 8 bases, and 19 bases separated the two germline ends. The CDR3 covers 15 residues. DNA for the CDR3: TGCAGTGCTAGAAAACAGGGTCTTGCCCCCGATGAGCAGTTCTTC. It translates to CSARKQGLAPDEQFF.

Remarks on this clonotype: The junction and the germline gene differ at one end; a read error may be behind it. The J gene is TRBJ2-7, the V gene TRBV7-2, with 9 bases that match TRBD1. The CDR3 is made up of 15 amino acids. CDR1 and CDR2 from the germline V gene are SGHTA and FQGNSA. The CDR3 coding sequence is TGTGCCAGCAGCCTAGCTGGGACAGGGAGGCACGAGCAGTACTTC. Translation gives CASSLAGTGRHEQYF.

The CDR3 bases are TGTGCCAGCAGTGGGGGACAGGGAGGCACCGGGGAGCTGTTTTTT. Protein sequence: CASSGGQGGTGELFF. The rearrangement joins TRBV2 to TRBJ2-2; 9 positions match TRBD1. CDR1 is SNHLY and CDR2 is FYNNEI in the germline V gene. The CDR3 loop spans 15 amino acids. The ends lost 4 bases at V and 4 bases at J; junction bases unmatched: 4. The full variable domain, in which reference TRBV2 and TRBJ2-2 provide the parts outside the CDR3, is EPEVTQTPSHQVTQMGQEVILRCVPISNHLYFYWYRQILGQKVEFLVSFYNNEISEKSEIFDDQFSVERPDGSNFTLKIRSTKLEDSAMYFCASSGGQGGTGELFFGEGSRLTVL.

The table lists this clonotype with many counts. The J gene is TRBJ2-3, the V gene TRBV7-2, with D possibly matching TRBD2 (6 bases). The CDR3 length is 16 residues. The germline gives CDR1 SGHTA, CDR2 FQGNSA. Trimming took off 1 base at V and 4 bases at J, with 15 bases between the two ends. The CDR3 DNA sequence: TGTGCCAGCAGCTTAGGGCGACTAGGCGGCGCAGATACGCAGTATTTT. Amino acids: CASSLGRLGGADTQYF.